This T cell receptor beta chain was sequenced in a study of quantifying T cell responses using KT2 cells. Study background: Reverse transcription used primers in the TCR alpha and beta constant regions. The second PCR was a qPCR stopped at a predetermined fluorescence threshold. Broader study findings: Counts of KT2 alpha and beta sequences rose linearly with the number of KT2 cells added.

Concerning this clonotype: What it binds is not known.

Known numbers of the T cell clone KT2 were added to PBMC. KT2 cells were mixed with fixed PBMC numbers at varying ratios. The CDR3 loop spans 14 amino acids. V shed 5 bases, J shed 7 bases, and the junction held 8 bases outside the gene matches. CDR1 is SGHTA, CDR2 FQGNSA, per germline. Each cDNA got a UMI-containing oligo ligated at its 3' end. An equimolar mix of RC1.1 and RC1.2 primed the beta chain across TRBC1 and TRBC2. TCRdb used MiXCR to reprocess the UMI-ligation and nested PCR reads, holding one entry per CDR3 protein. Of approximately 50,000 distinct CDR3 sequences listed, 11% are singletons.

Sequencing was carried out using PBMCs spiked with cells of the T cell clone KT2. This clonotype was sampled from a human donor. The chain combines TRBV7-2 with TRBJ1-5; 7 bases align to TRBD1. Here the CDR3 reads CASSPNRGGQPQHF. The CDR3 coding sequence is TGTGCCAGCAGCCCTAACAGGGGCGGGCAGCCCCAGCATTTT.